This T cell receptor (beta chain) was profiled in a study of monozygotic twins with inflammatory bowel disease. The authors used roughly 3.5 ug of total RNA per TCR library. Template switching introduced UMIs that contain a 6-nucleotide sample barcode. TCRdb re-called the 5' RACE reads and gives one entry per CDR3 protein, without DNA. This sample carries around 220,000 distinct CDR3 sequences, with more than 7.5% going to the ten biggest clones. Germline assignment: CDR1 ENHRY and CDR2 SYGVKD. The CDR3 runs 14 residues. Study-level findings and limits: Other individuals had fewer clonotypes in common with IBD patients than with healthy twins, especially with disease activity. No difference was seen in repertoire similarity between concordant and discordant twins, possibly from limited power.

Comments on this clonotype: What it recognizes is unknown.

Sequenced sample: blood. The rearrangement uses TRBV10-3 and TRBJ1-2; the D call of TRBD1 rests on TCRdb alone, since no DNA is present to check it. The source is a human donor with ulcerative colitis or Crohn's disease, or a healthy co-twin of an affected twin (not recorded which). CDR3: CAISEEGQIYGYTF.